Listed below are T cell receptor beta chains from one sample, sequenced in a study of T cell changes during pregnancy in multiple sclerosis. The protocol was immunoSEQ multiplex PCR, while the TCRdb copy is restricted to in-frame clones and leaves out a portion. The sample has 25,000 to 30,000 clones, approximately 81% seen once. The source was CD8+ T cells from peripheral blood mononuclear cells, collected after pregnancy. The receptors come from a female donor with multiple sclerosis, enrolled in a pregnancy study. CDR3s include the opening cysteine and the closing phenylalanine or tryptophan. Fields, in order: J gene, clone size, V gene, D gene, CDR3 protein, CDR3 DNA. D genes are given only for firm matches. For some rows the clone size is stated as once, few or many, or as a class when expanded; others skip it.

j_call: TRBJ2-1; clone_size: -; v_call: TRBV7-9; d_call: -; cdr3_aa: CASRLMTSIFYNEQFF; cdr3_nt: TGTGCCAGCAGGCTCATGACTTCAATCTTCTACAATGAGCAGTTCTTC
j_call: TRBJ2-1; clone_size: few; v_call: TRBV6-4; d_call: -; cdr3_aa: CASSESPPPSNEQFF; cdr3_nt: TGTGCCAGCAGTGAGAGCCCTCCCCCGAGCAATGAGCAGTTCTTC
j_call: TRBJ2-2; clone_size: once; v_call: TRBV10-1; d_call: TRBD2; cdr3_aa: CASSESGDTGELFF; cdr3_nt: TGCGCCAGCAGTGAGAGCGGGGATACCGGGGAGCTGTTTTTT
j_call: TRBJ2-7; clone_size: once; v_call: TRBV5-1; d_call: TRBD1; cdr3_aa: CASSWTGWDEQYF; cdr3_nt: TGCGCCAGCAGTTGGACAGGGTGGGACGAGCAGTACTTC
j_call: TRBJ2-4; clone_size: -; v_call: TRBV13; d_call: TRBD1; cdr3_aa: CASSLGAGGGEENIQYF; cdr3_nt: TGTGCCAGCAGCTTAGGGGCAGGGGGCGGTGAAGAAAACATTCAGTACTTC
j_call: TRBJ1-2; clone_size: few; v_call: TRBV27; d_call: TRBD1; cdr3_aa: CATRTGYGYTF; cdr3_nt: TGTGCCACCCGGACAGGGTATGGCTACACCTTC
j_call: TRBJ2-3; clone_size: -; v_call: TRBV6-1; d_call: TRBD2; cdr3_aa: CASSDLAGGADTQYF; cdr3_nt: TGTGCCAGCAGTGATCTAGCGGGGGGGGCAGATACGCAGTATTTT
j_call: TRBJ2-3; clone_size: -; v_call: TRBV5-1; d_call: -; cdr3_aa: CASSFSPDTQYF; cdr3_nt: TGCGCCAGCAGCTTTTCCCCGGATACGCAGTATTTT
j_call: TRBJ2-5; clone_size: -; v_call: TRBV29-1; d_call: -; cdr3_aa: CSACRWGGETQYF; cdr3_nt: TGCAGCGCCTGTAGGTGGGGCGGAGAGACCCAGTACTTC
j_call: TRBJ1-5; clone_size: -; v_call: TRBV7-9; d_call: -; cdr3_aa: CASSPTGYYQPQHF; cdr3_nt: TGTGCCAGCAGCCCAACAGGGTACTATCAGCCCCAGCATTTT
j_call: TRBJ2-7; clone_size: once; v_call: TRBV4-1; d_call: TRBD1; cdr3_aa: CASSQRGQGADEQYF; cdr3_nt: TGCGCCAGCAGCCAACGGGGACAGGGGGCGGACGAGCAGTACTTC
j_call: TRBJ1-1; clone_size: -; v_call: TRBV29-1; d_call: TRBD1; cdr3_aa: CSVERDSVLDTEAFF; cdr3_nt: TGCAGCGTTGAAAGGGACAGTGTGTTGGACACTGAAGCTTTCTTT
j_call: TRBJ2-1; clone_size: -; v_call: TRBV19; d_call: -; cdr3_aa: CASSKGFGASGPYNEQFF; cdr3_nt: TGTGCCAGTAGTAAGGGTTTCGGGGCCAGCGGGCCATACAATGAGCAGTTCTTC
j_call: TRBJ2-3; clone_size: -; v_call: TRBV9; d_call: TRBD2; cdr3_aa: CASSVTMLAGTGVTQYF; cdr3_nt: TGTGCCAGCAGCGTAACGATGCTAGCGGGGACGGGGGTAACGCAGTATTTT
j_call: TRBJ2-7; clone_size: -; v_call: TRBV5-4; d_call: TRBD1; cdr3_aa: CASSQRTGGTYEQYF; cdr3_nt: TGTGCCAGCAGCCAACGGACAGGGGGTACCTACGAGCAGTACTTC